The 28 T cell receptor beta chains below come from one sample, sequenced in a study of CD8+ T cells in alopecia areata. The authors extracted RNA and reverse transcribed it into cDNA as the sequencing template. Sequenced by immunoSEQ multiplex PCR; TCRdb stores in-frame clones only, minus some. The sample lists 110,000 to 150,000 clones; roughly 60% were seen once. Sequencing was done on a sample of CD8+ T cells sorted from blood. The receptors shown here come from a human donor in good health.

The chain carries TRBV9 and TRBJ2-1; TRBD2 matches at 8 bases. The CDR3 is 16 residues long. Germline-derived CDR1 and CDR2 are SGDLS and YYNGEE. Trimming took 4 bases from V and 0 from J; bases not matched to a gene: 6. CDR3 in amino acids: CASSPTSGSSYNEQFF. CDR3 DNA sequence: TGTGCCAGCAGCCCCACTAGCGGTAGCTCCTACAATGAGCAGTTCTTC.

This rearrangement joins TRBV4-1 to TRBJ2-1; D tentatively reads TRBD1 or TRBD2 (5 bases each). Trimming took off 1 base at V and 3 bases at J, with 10 bases between the two ends. From germline, CDR1 is MGHRA and CDR2 YSYEKL. The CDR3 has 15 residues. The CDR3 reads CASSQAGTLYNEQFF. The DNA for the CDR3 is TGCGCCAGCAGCCAAGCCGGGACCCTCTACAATGAGCAGTTCTTC.

Only a few counts were recorded for this clone. The sample carries other DNA sequences with the same CDR3. The gene calls are TRBV7-9 and TRBJ2-3, with TRBD1 as a possible D gene (5 bases). The CDR3 consists of 12 residues. V shed 5 bases and J shed 4 bases, with 7 bases lying between them. The germline gives CDR1 SEHNR, CDR2 FQNEAQ (reference sequence). The CDR3 sequence is CASSLGADTQYF. In DNA, the CDR3 is TGTGCCAGCAGCCTAGGGGCAGATACGCAGTATTTT.

The J gene is TRBJ1-1, the V gene TRBV5-5; a weak D match, TRBD1 (5 bases). There are 12 residues in the CDR3. Germline CDR1 reads SGHKS; CDR2 reads YYEKEE (reference sequence). V lost 6 bases, J lost 3 bases, and 9 bases lay in between. CDR3 nucleotides: TGTGCCAGCACCGGGGGACACACTGAAGCTTTCTTT. Amino acid sequence: CASTGGHTEAFF. The full variable domain, its missing parts supplied by reference TRBV5-5 and TRBJ1-1, is DAGVTQSPTHLIKTRGQQVTLRCSPISGHKSVSWYQQVLGQGPQFIFQYYEKEERGRGNFPDRFSARQFPNYSSELNVNALLLGDSALYLCASTGGHTEAFFGQGTRLTVV.

This clone was seen a few times. The chain employs TRBV9 and TRBJ2-1; D possibly corresponds to TRBD1 (5 bases). The CDR3 sequence is 14 residues long. The germline V gene encodes CDR1 SGDLS and CDR2 YYNGEE. V lost 0 bases to trimming and J lost 6 bases, with 10 bases between them. CDR3 DNA sequence: TGTGCCAGCAGCGTAGGGGGCAGCATCAATGAGCAGTTCTTC. Amino acid sequence: CASSVGGSINEQFF.

The V gene is TRBV15, the J gene TRBJ2-5; a weak D match, TRBD2 (6 bases). Looked up from germline, CDR1 is LNHNV and CDR2 is YYDKDF (reference sequence). This CDR3 spans 15 amino acids. V was trimmed by 1 base and J by 1 base, leaving 10 bases between them. DNA for the CDR3: TGTGCCACCAGCAGAGTGGGTAGCGGCCAAGAGACCCAGTACTTC. It codes for CATSRVGSGQETQYF.

This rearrangement joins TRBV6-6 to TRBJ2-1, with D unclear. The CDR3 length is 11 residues. Deletions cut 2 bases from V and 7 bases from J, with 3 bases between. CDR1 MNHNY and CDR2 SVGAGI come from the germline V gene (reference sequence). CDR3 DNA: TGTGCCAGCAGTTACGGTAATGAGCAGTTCTTC. As protein: CASSYGNEQFF.

The chain has TRBV27 and TRBJ1-2, with 7 bases matching TRBD1. The CDR3 consists of 16 residues. The V gene's germline CDR1 is MNHEY and CDR2 SMNVEV (reference sequence). V was pared by 5 bases and J by 7 bases, with 16 bases of the junction left unmatched. CDR3: CASSPRGWQGVGGYTF. CDR3 coding DNA: TGTGCCAGCAGTCCCCGGGGATGGCAGGGGGTAGGTGGCTACACCTTC.

The chain joins TRBV29-1 to TRBJ2-1; 16 nucleotides align to TRBD2. V was pared by 6 bases and J by 6 bases, with 8 bases of the junction left unmatched. The CDR3 is made up of 16 amino acids. Germline lookup yields CDR1 SQVTM and CDR2 ANQGSEA. The CDR3 reads CSVLGTSGRVANEQFF. As DNA, the CDR3 is TGCAGCGTCTTGGGGACTAGCGGGAGGGTGGCCAATGAGCAGTTCTTC.

This clone has a single count. V and J are TRBV14 and TRBJ1-2; no reliable D call. The V end lost 6 bases, the J end lost 4 bases, and 12 bases lay between the germline ends. This CDR3 contains 13 residues. Germline CDR1 SGHDN, CDR2 FVKESK. The CDR3 protein is CASSKNQSYGYTF. CDR3 DNA sequence: TGTGCCAGCAGTAAGAACCAGAGCTATGGCTACACCTTC.

J is TRBJ1-1 and V is TRBV30; TRBD1 agrees at 8 bases. The germline V gene has CDR1 GTSNPN and CDR2 SVGIG (reference sequence). The CDR3 length is 15 residues. With V trimmed by 3 bases and J by 5 bases, 11 bases remained unmatched. In DNA form, the CDR3 reads TGTGCCTGGAGCTCGGCAGGGGGCGATGGGACTGAAGCTTTCTTT. Protein: CAWSSAGGDGTEAFF.

In this sample, this clone turned up a few times. The J gene is TRBJ2-2, the V gene TRBV19; D is uncertain. Trimming stripped 5 bases from V and 3 bases from J, with 7 bases between. CDR1 and CDR2 from the germline V gene are LNHDA and SQIVND (reference sequence). The CDR3 consists of 13 residues. The CDR3 region has the DNA TGTGCCAGTAGTCTACCATACACCGGGGAGCTGTTTTTT. Translating it yields CASSLPYTGELFF.

V usage is TRBV29-1 and J usage is TRBJ2-7; D remains ambiguous. Trimming removed 4 bases from V and 0 bases from J, with 10 bases in between. CDR1 is SQVTM and CDR2 is ANQGSEA in the germline V gene. CDR3 length: 13 residues. The CDR3 nucleotides read TGCAGCGTTGTCGAGAGAAGCTCCTACGAGCAGTACTTC. Translated, it gives CSVVERSSYEQYF.

The sample holds one count of this clone. V is TRBV28 and J is TRBJ1-1; D might be TRBD1 (6 bases). Deletions cut 7 bases from V and 0 bases from J, with 15 bases between. The CDR3 spans 15 residues. Germline CDR1 MDHEN, CDR2 SYDVKM. The CDR3 is CASTPEGTLNTEAFF. CDR3 DNA sequence: TGTGCCAGCACCCCGGAAGGGACATTGAACACTGAAGCTTTCTTT.

This clone was observed a single time. The chain is built from TRBV4-1 and TRBJ2-1; 7 nucleotides align to TRBD2. This CDR3 region has 16 residues. Losses at the gene ends were 1 base for V and 3 bases for J; bases not matched to a gene: 6. Per the germline V gene, CDR1 is MGHRA and CDR2 is YSYEKL. The CDR3 region has the DNA TGCGCCAGCAGCCAAGTAGTGGGACTAAGCTACAATGAGCAGTTCTTC. It is translated as CASSQVVGLSYNEQFF.

The chain is built from TRBV6-5 and TRBJ1-1, with unresolved D. There are 11 residues in the CDR3. Trimming stripped 6 bases from V and 2 bases from J, with 4 bases between. Germline V gene sequence: CDR1 MNHEY, CDR2 SVGAGI. DNA of the CDR3: TGTGCCAGCAGCCACAACACTGAAGCTTTCTTT. Its protein is CASSHNTEAFF.

The chain uses TRBV10-3 and TRBJ1-2; D unresolved. Per germline, CDR1 ENHRY and CDR2 SYGVKD. Trimming stripped 6 bases from V and 9 bases from J, with 11 bases between. The CDR3 length is 11 residues. The CDR3: CAISPGSSYTF. CDR3 DNA sequence: TGTGCCATCAGCCCGGGCTCCAGCTACACCTTC.

The chain has TRBV25-1 and TRBJ2-3; possible D gene TRBD2, 5 bases. V lost 1 base, J lost 4 bases, and 12 bases lay in between. The CDR3 totals 15 residues. Germline-derived CDR1 and CDR2 are MGHDK and SYGVNS. The CDR3 region has the DNA TGTGCCAGCAGTGAATGGGTGGGAGCAGCAGATACGCAGTATTTT. Translation: CASSEWVGAADTQYF.

V gene TRBV29-1 combines with J gene TRBJ2-5; maybe TRBD2 (6 bases). This CDR3 region has 12 residues. Germline CDR1 and CDR2: SQVTM and ANQGSEA. Trimming pared 3 bases from V and 5 bases from J, leaving 10 bases between. As DNA, the CDR3 is TGCAGCGTTGACGGGCGGGGTGAGACCCAGTACTTC. Translating gives CSVDGRGETQYF.

V usage is TRBV7-9 and J usage is TRBJ1-5, with D perhaps TRBD1 (6 bases). Germline CDR1 is SEHNR and CDR2 is FQNEAQ (reference sequence). The CDR3 is made up of 13 amino acids. The V end lost 1 base, the J end lost 6 bases, and 7 bases lay between the germline ends. The CDR3 nucleotides are TGTGCCAGCAGCTTAGAGGGGGTTCAGCCCCAGCATTTT. Translation gives CASSLEGVQPQHF. Using reference TRBV7-9 and TRBJ1-5 for the parts outside the CDR3, the full variable domain is DTGVSQNPRHKITKRGQNVTFRCDPISEHNRLYWYRQTLGQGPEFLTYFQNEAQLEKSRLLSDRFSAERPKGSFSTLEIQRTEQGDSAMYLCASSLEGVQPQHFGDGTRLSIL.

Written as DNA, the CDR3 is TGTGCCAGCAGCGTCCAATCAGGGGATGAGCAGTTCTTC. Translated: CASSVQSGDEQFF. The chain employs TRBV9 and TRBJ2-1, with D possibly being TRBD1 (6 bases). CDR1 and CDR2 (germline): SGDLS, YYNGEE. The CDR3 runs to 13 residues. V was trimmed by 2 bases and J by 8 bases, leaving 11 bases between them. The complete variable domain, with remaining parts taken from reference TRBV9 and TRBJ2-1, reads DSGVTQTPKHLITATGQRVTLRCSPRSGDLSVYWYQQSLDQGLQFLIQYYNGEERAKGNILERFSAQQFPDLHSELNLSSLELGDSALYFCASSVQSGDEQFFGPGTRLTVL.

For this clone: The same CDR3 arises from other DNA sequences in this sample as well. The chain links TRBV6-5 to TRBJ2-1; the D is unclear. Trimming stripped 0 bases from V and 5 bases from J, with 5 bases between. Germline values: CDR1 MNHEY, CDR2 SVGAGI. The CDR3 runs 13 residues. The CDR3 DNA reads as TGTGCCAGCAGTTACTCTAGTGACAATGAGCAGTTCTTC. This codes for CASSYSSDNEQFF.

The gene calls are TRBV4-1 and TRBJ2-1; the D gene is possibly TRBD2 (6 bases). Trimming took 0 bases from V and 3 from J, leaving 9 bases between them. The CDR3 spans 15 residues. Germline assignment: CDR1 MGHRA and CDR2 YSYEKL. CDR3 sequence (DNA): TGCGCCAGCAGCCAAGATTGGAGGGACTACAATGAGCAGTTCTTC. Its protein product is CASSQDWRDYNEQFF.

The V and J genes are TRBV10-3 and TRBJ2-1, with 7 bases that match TRBD2. CDR1 and CDR2 from the germline V gene are ENHRY and SYGVKD. This CDR3 region has 13 residues. Trimming cost V 5 bases and J 7 bases; bases outside gene matches: 5. The CDR3 coding sequence is TGTGCCATCAGTAGCGGGACTTTTAATGAGCAGTTCTTC. Encoded protein: CAISSGTFNEQFF.

The rearrangement uses TRBV30 and TRBJ1-2; D unclear. V was cut by 5 bases and J by 7 bases, with 20 bases left in between. The CDR3 totals 14 residues. Germline CDR1 GTSNPN, CDR2 SVGIG (reference sequence). The CDR3: CAWPLRREVRGYTF. CDR3 coding DNA: TGTGCCTGGCCTTTAAGGAGGGAGGTGCGTGGCTACACCTTC.

The chain is built from TRBV9 and TRBJ2-2; 10 bases fit TRBD2. This CDR3 contains 16 residues. Unmatched junction bases numbered 2, after V lost 3 bases and J lost 0 bases. Germline CDR1 SGDLS, CDR2 YYNGEE. The CDR3 coding sequence is TGTGCCAGCAGCGGCGGACTAGCGGCGAACACCGGGGAGCTGTTTTTT. Amino acid sequence: CASSGGLAANTGELFF.

V gene TRBV5-4 combines with J gene TRBJ2-5; TRBD2 agrees at 11 bases. The V gene end was trimmed by 1 base and the J gene end by 6 bases; junction bases not matched to a gene: 2. CDR3 length: 14 residues. Looked up from germline, CDR1 is SGHNT and CDR2 is YYREEE (reference sequence). The CDR3 sequence is CASSLTSGSQTQYF. The CDR3 DNA sequence: TGTGCCAGCAGCTTGACTAGCGGGAGTCAGACCCAGTACTTC.

The chain combines TRBV19 with TRBJ2-7, with TRBD1 identical over 8 bases. The trim removed 3 bases at V and 0 bases at J, leaving 13 bases unmatched. The CDR3 contains 18 residues. The germline V gene encodes CDR1 LNHDA and CDR2 SQIVND (reference sequence). CDR3 coding DNA: TGTGCCAGTAGTATCTTTCTGAGGGGACAGGCTCACTCCTACGAGCAGTACTTC. Amino acids: CASSIFLRGQAHSYEQYF.